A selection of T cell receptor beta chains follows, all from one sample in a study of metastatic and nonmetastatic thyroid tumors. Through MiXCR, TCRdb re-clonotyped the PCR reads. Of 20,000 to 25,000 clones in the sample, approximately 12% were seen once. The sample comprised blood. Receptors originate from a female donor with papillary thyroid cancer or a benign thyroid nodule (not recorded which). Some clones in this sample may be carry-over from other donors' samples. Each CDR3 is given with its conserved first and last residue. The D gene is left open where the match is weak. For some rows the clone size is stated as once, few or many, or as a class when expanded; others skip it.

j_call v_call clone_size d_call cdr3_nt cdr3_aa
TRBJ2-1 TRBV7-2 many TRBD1 TGTGCCAGCAGCTACGACAGGGGCTCCTACAATGAGCAGTTCTTC CASSYDRGSYNEQFF
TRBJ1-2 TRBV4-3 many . TGCGCCAGCAGCCAAGATATCGAGAAAGCTAACTATGGCTACACCTTC CASSQDIEKANYGYTF
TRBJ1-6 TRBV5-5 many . TGTGCCAGCAGCTTGGGTGAATGGGGGTCACCCCTCCACTTT CASSLGEWGSPLHF
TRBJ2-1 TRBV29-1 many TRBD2 TGCAGCGTCTGGGCGGGAGGCGGGTACAATGAGCAGTTCTTC CSVWAGGGYNEQFF
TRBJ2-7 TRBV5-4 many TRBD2 TGTGCCAGCAGCTTGGAACTAGCGACCTACGAGCAGTACTTC CASSLELATYEQYF
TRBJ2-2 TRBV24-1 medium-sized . TGTGCCACCCGAGGAATTACGGGATGGGGGGAGCTGTTTTTT CATRGITGWGELFF
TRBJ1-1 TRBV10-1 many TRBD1 TGCGCCAGCACCGAGGGACAGCTGCCTGGAGCTTTCTTT CASTEGQLPGAFF
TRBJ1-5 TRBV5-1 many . TGCGCCAGCAGCTTGGGGCCGAATCAGCCCCAGCATTTT CASSLGPNQPQHF
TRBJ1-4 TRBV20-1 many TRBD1 TGCAGTGCCCACCCGGGACAGGGGAATGAAAAACTGTTTTTT CSAHPGQGNEKLFF
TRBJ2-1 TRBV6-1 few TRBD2 TGTGCCAGCAGGGACCTAGCGGGAGTTTTCCATGAGCAGTTCTTC CASRDLAGVFHEQFF
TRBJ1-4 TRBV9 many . TGTGCCAGCAGCCTAAATACTAATGAAAAACTGTTTTTT CASSLNTNEKLFF
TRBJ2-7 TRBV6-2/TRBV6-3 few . TGTGCCACGACCCGGGGTAGGATTAGCTACGAGCAGTACTTC CATTRGRISYEQYF
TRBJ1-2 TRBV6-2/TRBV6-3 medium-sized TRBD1 TGTGCCAGCAGCCCCATGGGGACAGGGATTCGCGGCTACACCTTC CASSPMGTGIRGYTF
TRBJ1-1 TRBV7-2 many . TGTGCCAGCAGCTTTCCAGGGGTGAGGACTGAAGCTTTCTTT CASSFPGVRTEAFF
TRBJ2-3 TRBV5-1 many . TGCGCCAGCAGCTTGGGGCCTGGGTCAGATACGCAGTATTTT CASSLGPGSDTQYF
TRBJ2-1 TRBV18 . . TGTGCCAGCTCAAGGTACAATGAGCAGTTCTTC CASSRYNEQFF
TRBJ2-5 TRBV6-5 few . TGTGCCAGCAGTTCGACTTTTGGCAGCCAAGAGACCCATTACTTC CASSSTFGSQETHYF